This T cell receptor (beta chain) was observed in a study of blood T cell repertoires in COVID-19. Across the study: The United States, Italy and Spain provided the acute and convalescent COVID-19 samples. Sources were T cells, B-cell-depleted T cells, or PBMCs; the material itself was cDNA or gDNA.

Participant-reported clinical history was the basis for cohort assignment. In the source study's methods: From reference gene primer amplification, estimates of nucleated cell counts were derived. Measured with immunoSEQ multiplex PCR; TCRdb has only the in-frame clones, and not every one. V, J and clone size reflect that table, while D and trimming were determined from the DNA. The sample consists of roughly 370,000 clones, about 83% of them appearing once. The CDR3 contains 17 residues. Germline CDR1 and CDR2: SEHNR and FQNEAQ (reference sequence). V lost 0 bases to trimming and J lost 5 bases; unmatched junction nucleotides: 9.

The receptor's source is a woman between 45 and 65 years old who had recovered from COVID-19. Sequenced input: PBMCs or T cells enriched from blood (not recorded which). The V call is TRBV7-9, the J call TRBJ2-2, with 7 bases that match TRBD2. The CDR3 sequence: CASSLADLGTKTGELFF. In DNA, the CDR3 is TGTGCCAGCAGCTTAGCGGATCTGGGGACTAAAACCGGGGAGCTGTTTTTT.